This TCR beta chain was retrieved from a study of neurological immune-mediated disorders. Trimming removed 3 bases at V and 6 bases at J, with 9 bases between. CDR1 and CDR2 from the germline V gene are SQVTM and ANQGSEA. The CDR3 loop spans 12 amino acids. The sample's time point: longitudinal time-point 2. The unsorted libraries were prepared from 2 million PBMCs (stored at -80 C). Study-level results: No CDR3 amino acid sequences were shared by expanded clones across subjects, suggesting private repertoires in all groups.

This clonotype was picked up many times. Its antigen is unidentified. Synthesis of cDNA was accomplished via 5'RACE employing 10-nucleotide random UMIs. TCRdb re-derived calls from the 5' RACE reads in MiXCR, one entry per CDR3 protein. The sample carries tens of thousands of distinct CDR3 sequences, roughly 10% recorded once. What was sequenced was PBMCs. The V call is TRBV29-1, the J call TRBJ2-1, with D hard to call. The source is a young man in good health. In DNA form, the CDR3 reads TGCAGCGTTGAGTTGCTAGGCAATGAGCAGTTCTTC. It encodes CSVELLGNEQFF.